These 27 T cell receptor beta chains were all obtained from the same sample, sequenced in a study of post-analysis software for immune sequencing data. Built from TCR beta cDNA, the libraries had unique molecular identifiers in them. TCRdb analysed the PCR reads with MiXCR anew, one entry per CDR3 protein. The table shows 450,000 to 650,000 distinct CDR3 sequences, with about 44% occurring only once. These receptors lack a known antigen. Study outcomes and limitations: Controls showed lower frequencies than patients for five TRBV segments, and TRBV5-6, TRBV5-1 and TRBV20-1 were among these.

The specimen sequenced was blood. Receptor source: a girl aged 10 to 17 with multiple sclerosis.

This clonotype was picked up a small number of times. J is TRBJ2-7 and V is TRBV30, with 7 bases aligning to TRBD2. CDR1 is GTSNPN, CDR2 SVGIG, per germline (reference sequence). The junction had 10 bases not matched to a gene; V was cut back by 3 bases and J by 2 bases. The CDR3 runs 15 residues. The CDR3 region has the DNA TGTGCCTGGAGGCGCGAGCGGGGTGGGGCCTACGAGCAGTACTTC. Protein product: CAWRRERGGAYEQYF.

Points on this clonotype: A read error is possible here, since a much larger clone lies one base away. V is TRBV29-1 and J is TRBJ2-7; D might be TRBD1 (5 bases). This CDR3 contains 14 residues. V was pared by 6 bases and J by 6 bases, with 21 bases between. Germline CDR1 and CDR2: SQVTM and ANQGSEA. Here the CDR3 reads CSVDRQTAVGEQYF. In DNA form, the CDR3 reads TGCAGCGTCGACCGTCAGACAGCAGTTGGCGAGCAGTACTTC.

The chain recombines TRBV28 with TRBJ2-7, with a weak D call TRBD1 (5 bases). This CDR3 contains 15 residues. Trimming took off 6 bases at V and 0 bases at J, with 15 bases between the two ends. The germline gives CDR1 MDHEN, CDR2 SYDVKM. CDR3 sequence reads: CASSPSGQLSYEQYF. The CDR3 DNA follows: TGTGCCAGCAGCCCTTCAGGGCAACTCTCCTACGAGCAGTACTTC.

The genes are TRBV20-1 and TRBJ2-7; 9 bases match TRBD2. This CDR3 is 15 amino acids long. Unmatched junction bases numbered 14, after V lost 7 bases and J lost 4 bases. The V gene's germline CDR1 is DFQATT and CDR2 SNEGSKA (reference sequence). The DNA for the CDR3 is TGCAGTGAGTTGCGGGAGGGTTTTAACGGGTACGAGCAGTACTTC. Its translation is CSELREGFNGYEQYF.

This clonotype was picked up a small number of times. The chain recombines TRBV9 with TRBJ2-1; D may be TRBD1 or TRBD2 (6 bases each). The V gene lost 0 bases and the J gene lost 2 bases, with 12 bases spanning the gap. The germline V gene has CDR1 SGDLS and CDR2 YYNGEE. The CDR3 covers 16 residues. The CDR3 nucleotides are TGTGCCAGCAGCGTAGGAGTCGGGGGCCCCTACAATGAGCAGTTCTTC. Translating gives CASSVGVGGPYNEQFF.

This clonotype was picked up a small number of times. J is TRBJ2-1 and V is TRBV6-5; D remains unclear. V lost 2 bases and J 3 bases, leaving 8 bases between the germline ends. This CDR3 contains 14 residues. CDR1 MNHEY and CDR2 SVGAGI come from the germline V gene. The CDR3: CASSYRESYNEQFF. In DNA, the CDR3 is TGTGCCAGCAGTTACCGTGAGAGCTACAATGAGCAGTTCTTC.

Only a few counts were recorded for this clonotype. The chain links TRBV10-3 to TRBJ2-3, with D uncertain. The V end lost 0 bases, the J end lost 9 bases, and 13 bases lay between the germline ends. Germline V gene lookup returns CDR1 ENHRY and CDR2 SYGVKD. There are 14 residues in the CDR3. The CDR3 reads CAISESTRAETQYF. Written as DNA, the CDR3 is TGTGCCATCAGTGAGTCGACAAGGGCGGAGACGCAGTATTTT.

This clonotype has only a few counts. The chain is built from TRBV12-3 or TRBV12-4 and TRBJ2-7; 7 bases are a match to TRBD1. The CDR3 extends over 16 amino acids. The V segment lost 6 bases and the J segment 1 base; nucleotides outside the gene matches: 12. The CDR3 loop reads CASRDTDRVGSYEQYF. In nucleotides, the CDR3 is TGTGCCAGCAGGGACACTGACAGGGTCGGGTCCTACGAGCAGTACTTC.

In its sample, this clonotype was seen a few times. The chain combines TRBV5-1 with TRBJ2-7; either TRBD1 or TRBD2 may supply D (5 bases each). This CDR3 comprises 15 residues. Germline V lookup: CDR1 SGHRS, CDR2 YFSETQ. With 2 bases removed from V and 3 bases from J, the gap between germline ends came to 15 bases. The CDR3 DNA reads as TGCGCCAGCAGCTTAGACCGGGACCTCTTCTACGAGCAGTACTTC. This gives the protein CASSLDRDLFYEQYF.

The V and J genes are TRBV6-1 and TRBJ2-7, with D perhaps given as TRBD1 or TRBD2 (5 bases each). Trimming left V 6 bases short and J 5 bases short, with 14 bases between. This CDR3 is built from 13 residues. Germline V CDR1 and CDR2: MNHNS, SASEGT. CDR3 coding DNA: TGTGCCAGCAGAATCTCCAGGGACGACGAGCAGTACTTC. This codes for CASRISRDDEQYF.

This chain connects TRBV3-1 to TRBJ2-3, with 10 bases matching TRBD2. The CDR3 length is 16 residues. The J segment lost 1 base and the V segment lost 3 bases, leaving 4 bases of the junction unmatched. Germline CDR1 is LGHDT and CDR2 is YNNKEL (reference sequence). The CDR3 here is CASSQVGTSGTDTQYF. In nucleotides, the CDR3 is TGTGCCAGCAGCCAGGTTGGGACTAGCGGCACAGATACGCAGTATTTT.

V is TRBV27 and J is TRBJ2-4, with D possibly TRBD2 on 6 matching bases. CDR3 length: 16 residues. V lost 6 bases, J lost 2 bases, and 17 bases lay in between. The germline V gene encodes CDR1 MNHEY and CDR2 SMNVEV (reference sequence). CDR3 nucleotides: TGTGCCAGCAGCCGCCGTGGGGGGATATCCAAAAACATTCAGTACTTC. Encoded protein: CASSRRGGISKNIQYF.

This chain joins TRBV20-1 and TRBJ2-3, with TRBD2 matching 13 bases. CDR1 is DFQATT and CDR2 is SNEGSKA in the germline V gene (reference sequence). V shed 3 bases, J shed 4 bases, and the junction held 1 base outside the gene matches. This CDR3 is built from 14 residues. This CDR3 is CSARGLAGPDTQYF. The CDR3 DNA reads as TGCAGTGCTAGGGGACTAGCGGGGCCAGATACGCAGTATTTT.

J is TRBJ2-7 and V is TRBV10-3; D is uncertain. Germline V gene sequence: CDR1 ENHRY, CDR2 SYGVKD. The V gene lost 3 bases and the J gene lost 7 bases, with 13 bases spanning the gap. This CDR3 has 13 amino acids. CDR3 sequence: CAISDKELWEQYF. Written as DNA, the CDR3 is TGTGCCATCAGTGATAAGGAGCTTTGGGAGCAGTACTTC.

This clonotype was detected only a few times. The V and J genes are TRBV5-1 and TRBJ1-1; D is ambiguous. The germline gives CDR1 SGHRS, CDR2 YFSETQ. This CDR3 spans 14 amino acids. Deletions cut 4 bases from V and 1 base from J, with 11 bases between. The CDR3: CASSLVGQNTEAFF. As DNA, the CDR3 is TGCGCCAGCAGCCTCGTAGGGCAGAACACTGAAGCTTTCTTT.

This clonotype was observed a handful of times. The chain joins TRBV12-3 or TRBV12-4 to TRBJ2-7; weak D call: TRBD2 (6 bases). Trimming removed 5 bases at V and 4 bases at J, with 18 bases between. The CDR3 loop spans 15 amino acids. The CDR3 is CASSLRTRGGYEQYF. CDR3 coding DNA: TGTGCCAGCAGTCTCCGAACCCGTGGGGGGTACGAGCAGTACTTC.

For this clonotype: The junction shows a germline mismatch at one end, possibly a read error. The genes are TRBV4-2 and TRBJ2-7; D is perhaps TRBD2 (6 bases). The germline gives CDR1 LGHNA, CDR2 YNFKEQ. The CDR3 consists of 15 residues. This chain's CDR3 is CASNQAGGSSYEQYF. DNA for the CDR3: TGTGCCAGCAACCAAGCGGGCGGAAGCTCCTACGAGCAGTACTTC.

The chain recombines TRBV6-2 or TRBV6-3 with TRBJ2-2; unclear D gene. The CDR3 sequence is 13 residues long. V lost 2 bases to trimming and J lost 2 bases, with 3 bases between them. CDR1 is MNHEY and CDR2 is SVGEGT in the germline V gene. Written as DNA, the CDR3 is TGTGCCAGCAGTTACGTCAACACCGGGGAGCTGTTTTTT. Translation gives CASSYVNTGELFF.

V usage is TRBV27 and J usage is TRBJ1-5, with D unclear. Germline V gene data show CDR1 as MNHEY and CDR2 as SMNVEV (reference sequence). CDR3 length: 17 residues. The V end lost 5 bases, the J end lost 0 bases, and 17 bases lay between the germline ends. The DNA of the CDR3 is TGTGCCAGCAGTCCCCGGGCCTACAGAGGTAGCAATCAGCCCCAGCATTTT. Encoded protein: CASSPRAYRGSNQPQHF.

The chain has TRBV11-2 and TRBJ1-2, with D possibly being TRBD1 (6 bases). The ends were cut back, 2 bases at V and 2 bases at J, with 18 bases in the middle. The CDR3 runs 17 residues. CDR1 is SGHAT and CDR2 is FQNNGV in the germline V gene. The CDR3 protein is CASSLRAGAQGNYGYTF. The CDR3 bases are TGTGCCAGCAGCTTAAGGGCAGGGGCCCAGGGGAACTATGGCTACACCTTC.

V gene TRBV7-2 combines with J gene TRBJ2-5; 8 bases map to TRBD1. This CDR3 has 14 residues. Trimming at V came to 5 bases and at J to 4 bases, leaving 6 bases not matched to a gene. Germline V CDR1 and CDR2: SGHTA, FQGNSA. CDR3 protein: CASSMDRVGETQYF. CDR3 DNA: TGTGCCAGCAGCATGGACAGGGTAGGAGAGACCCAGTACTTC.

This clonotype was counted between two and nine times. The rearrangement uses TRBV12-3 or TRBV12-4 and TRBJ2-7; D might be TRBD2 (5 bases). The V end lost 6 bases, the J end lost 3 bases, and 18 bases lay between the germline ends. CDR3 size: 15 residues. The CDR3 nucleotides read TGTGCCAGCAGCCAGCCGAGGGCCGGGATCTACGAGCAGTACTTC. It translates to CASSQPRAGIYEQYF.

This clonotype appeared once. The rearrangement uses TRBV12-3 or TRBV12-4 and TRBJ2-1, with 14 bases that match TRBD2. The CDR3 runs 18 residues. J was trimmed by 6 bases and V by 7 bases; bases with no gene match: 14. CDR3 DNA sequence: TGTGCCAGCATTTCACGACTAGCGGGAGGGCCTAGTCCCAATGAGCAGTTCTTC. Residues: CASISRLAGGPSPNEQFF.

The CDR3 region has the DNA TGCGCCAGCAGCCCCGTTGGGAGCGGGGGATCCCCCTCCTACAATGAGCAGTTCTTC. Its translation is CASSPVGSGGSPSYNEQFF. The chain recombines TRBV5-1 with TRBJ2-1, with 8 bases identical to TRBD2. The V gene end was trimmed by 4 bases and the J gene end by 0 bases; junction bases not matched to a gene: 15. CDR1 and CDR2 from the germline V gene are SGHRS and YFSETQ. The CDR3 sequence is 19 residues long.

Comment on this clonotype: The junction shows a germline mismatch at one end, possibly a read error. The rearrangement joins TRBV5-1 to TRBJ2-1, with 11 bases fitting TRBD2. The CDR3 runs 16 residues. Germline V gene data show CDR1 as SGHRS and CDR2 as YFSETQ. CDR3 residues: CACSLYLAGGDNEQFF. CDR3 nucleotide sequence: TGCGCCTGCAGCTTGTACCTAGCGGGAGGCGACAATGAGCAGTTCTTC. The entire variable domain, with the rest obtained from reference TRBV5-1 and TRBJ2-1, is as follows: KAGVTQTPRYLIKTRGQQVTLSCSPISGHRSVSWYQQTPGQGLQFLFEYFSETQRNKGNFPGRFSGRQFSNSRSEMNVSTLELGDSALYLCACSLYLAGGDNEQFFGPGTRLTVL.

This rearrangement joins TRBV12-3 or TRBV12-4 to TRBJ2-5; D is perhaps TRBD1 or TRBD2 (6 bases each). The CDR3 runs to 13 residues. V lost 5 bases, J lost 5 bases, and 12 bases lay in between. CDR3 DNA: TGTGCCAGCAGTCGGGACACTAGCGAGACCCAGTACTTC. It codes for CASSRDTSETQYF.

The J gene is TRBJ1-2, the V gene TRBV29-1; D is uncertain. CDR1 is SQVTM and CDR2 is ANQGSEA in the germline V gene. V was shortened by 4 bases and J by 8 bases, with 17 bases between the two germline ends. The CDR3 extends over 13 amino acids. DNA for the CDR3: TGCAGCGTTGGACCAGTGAATAAGTCGGGCTACACCTTC. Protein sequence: CSVGPVNKSGYTF.